What follows describes a single T cell receptor beta chain. The target antigen is unknown. The donors (healthy individuals) were bone marrow donors. Both 60 Vbeta primers and 13 Jbeta primers went into the PCR. The table came from immunoSEQ multiplex PCR; TCRdb's copy has only in-frame clones and leaves some out. The sample totals 150,000 to 200,000 clones. CDR3 length: 18 amino acids. CDR1 and CDR2 (germline): ENHRY, SYGVKD. Germline trimming cut 0 bases from V and 1 base from J; bases unmatched to any gene: 12. The data were obtained in a study of cytomegalovirus exposure and HLA in healthy donors. Study-wide findings and caveats: A further, later analysis showed that HLA-associated TCR beta chains (compared with equally common others) were more clonally expanded. Most subjects' HLA-A and HLA-B alleles were reportedly predicted from TCR beta sequences.

Source material: PBMCs. The origin of this receptor is a man in his thirties or forties in good health and CMV-seronegative. This rearrangement joins TRBV10-3 to TRBJ2-7; 7 positions match TRBD2. The CDR3 DNA is TGTGCCATCAGTGAGTCGGCGGTTCGGGGGGAAGTTTCCTACGAGCAGTACTTC. Its protein product is CAISESAVRGEVSYEQYF.